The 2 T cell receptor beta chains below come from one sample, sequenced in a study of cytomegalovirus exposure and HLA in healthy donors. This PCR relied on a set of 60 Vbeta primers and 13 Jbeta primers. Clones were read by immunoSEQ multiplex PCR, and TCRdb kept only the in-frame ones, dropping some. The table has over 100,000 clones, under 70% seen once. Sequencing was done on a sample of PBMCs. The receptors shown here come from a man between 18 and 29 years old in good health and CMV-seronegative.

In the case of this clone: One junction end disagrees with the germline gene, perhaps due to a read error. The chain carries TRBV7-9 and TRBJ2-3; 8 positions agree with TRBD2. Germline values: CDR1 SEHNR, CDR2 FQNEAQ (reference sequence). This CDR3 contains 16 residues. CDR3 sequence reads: CSSSSVASGSTDTQYF. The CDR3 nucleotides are TGTTCCAGCAGTTCAGTGGCTAGCGGGAGCACAGATACGCAGTATTTT.

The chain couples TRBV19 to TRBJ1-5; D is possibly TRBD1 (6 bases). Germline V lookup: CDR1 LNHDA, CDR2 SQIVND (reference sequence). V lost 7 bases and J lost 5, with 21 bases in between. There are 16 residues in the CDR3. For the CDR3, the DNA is TGTGCCAGTACCCCCCCCGGGGGGCAGGGGTATCAGCCCCAGCATTTT. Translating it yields CASTPPGGQGYQPQHF.